Presented here are 14 T cell receptor beta chains from one specimen sequenced in a study of response to subunit inactivated influenza vaccine. A single record per CDR3 protein comes from TCRdb applying MiXCR to the RT-PCR reads. The table lists 300,000 to 350,000 distinct CDR3 sequences, 22% of them singletons. The specimen was PBMCs from blood, collected about 19 months after vaccination. Receptor source: a man aged 50 to 75 who received an inactivated influenza vaccine.

In this sample, this clonotype turned up many times. V usage is TRBV18 and J usage is TRBJ2-2; 10 nucleotides line up with TRBD1. J gave up 4 bases and V 2 bases, and 4 bases lay outside the gene matches. CDR1 and CDR2 (germline): KGHSH, LQKENI. The CDR3 has 16 residues. The CDR3 sequence: CASSPGTGALTGELFF. DNA for the CDR3: TGTGCCAGCTCACCAGGGACAGGGGCGCTCACCGGGGAGCTGTTTTTT.

The table lists this clonotype with many counts. The chain couples TRBV7-6 to TRBJ2-3, with 9 bases aligning to TRBD1. The CDR3 is 14 residues long. V lost 3 bases to trimming and J lost 6 bases; unmatched junction nucleotides: 4. The germline CDR1 and CDR2 sequences are SGHVS and FNYEAQ. The CDR3 reads CASSLTGGADTQYF. CDR3 DNA: TGTGCCAGCAGCTTGACAGGGGGAGCTGATACGCAGTATTTT.

This clonotype occurred a few times. This rearrangement joins TRBV18 to TRBJ2-3; unclear D gene. This CDR3 comprises 14 residues. V was trimmed by 0 bases and J by 2 bases, leaving 6 bases between them. Looked up from germline, CDR1 is KGHSH and CDR2 is LQKENI. CDR3 loop: CASSPPANTDTQYF. CDR3 sequence (DNA): TGTGCCAGCTCACCACCGGCAAACACAGATACGCAGTATTTT.

This clonotype was recorded many times. J is TRBJ1-5 and V is TRBV6-2 or TRBV6-3; 7 bases are shared with TRBD1. After removal of 0 bases from V and 7 bases from J, the junction contained 6 bases not matched to a gene. This CDR3 has 15 residues. Per the germline V gene, CDR1 is MNHEY and CDR2 is SVGEGT. This CDR3 is CASSYSTSGGQPQHF. CDR3 nucleotide sequence: TGTGCCAGCAGTTACTCGACATCAGGGGGACAGCCCCAGCATTTT.

The table lists this clonotype with a few counts. V and J are TRBV6-1 and TRBJ2-5; D may be TRBD1 (7 bases). Germline V gene lookup returns CDR1 MNHNS and CDR2 SASEGT. The CDR3 is 15 residues long. Trimming stripped 6 bases from V and 5 bases from J, with 19 bases between. The CDR3 DNA follows: TGTGCCAGCAGGCCTAACAGGGGAGCGGGTGAGACCCAGTACTTC. Protein product: CASRPNRGAGETQYF.

The rearrangement uses TRBV4-3 and TRBJ2-7, with 7 bases aligning to TRBD2. The germline V gene encodes CDR1 LGHNA and CDR2 YSLEER. This CDR3 is built from 16 residues. V trimming: 0 bases; J trimming: 0 bases; junction bases outside the gene matches: 5. CDR3 DNA: TGCGCCAGCAGCCAAGATAGAGGGAGGGCCTCCTACGAGCAGTACTTC. As protein: CASSQDRGRASYEQYF.

This chain joins TRBV7-2 and TRBJ1-1; D may be TRBD1 (5 bases). Germline V gene sequence: CDR1 SGHTA, CDR2 FQGNSA. The ends were cut back, 5 bases at V and 1 base at J, with 11 bases in the middle. The CDR3 is 14 amino acids. The CDR3 sequence is CASSKTTGNTEAFF. The CDR3 DNA follows: TGTGCCAGCAGCAAAACAACAGGGAACACTGAAGCTTTCTTT. Complete variable domain (other parts from reference TRBV7-2 and TRBJ1-1): GAGVSQSPSNKVTEKGKDVELRCDPISGHTALYWYRQSLGQGLEFLIYFQGNSAPDKSGLPSDRFSAERTGGSVSTLTIQRTQQEDSAVYLCASSKTTGNTEAFFGQGTRLTVV.

This clonotype was found a few times. This rearrangement joins TRBV20-1 to TRBJ1-4; 7 bases map to TRBD1. Germline values: CDR1 DFQATT, CDR2 SNEGSKA (reference sequence). The CDR3 sequence is 14 residues long. V shed 0 bases, J shed 8 bases, and the junction held 6 bases outside the gene matches. In DNA form, the CDR3 reads TGCAGTGCTAGAGATCCTCAGGGGGGAGAAAAACTGTTTTTT. Translating it yields CSARDPQGGEKLFF.

In regard to this clonotype: A read error is likely, as this CDR3 ends without the conserved phenylalanine or tryptophan. The chain combines TRBV20-1 with TRBJ1-5; TRBD1 is a possible D gene (5 bases). V was pared by 3 bases and J by 5 bases, with 23 bases between. CDR3 length: 17 amino acids. CDR1 and CDR2 (germline): DFQATT, SNEGSKA (reference sequence). CDR3 protein: CSASSEEEGLWDQPQHC. DNA for the CDR3: TGCAGTGCTAGCTCCGAAGAGGAGGGGCTCTGGGATCAGCCCCAGCATTGT.

The rearrangement uses TRBV24-1 and TRBJ2-3; 8 nucleotides match TRBD1. From germline, CDR1 is KGHDR and CDR2 SFDVKD. The V gene end was trimmed by 3 bases and the J gene end by 1 base; junction bases not matched to a gene: 2. The CDR3 loop spans 15 amino acids. CDR3 sequence (DNA): TGTGCCACCAGTGATGTGGGACAGGGCACAGATACGCAGTATTTT. Protein product: CATSDVGQGTDTQYF.

In this sample, this clonotype turned up a few times. CDR3 residues: CASSARQGNTEAFF. CDR3 sequence (DNA): TGTGCCAGCAGCGCTCGGCAGGGGAACACTGAAGCTTTCTTT. V usage is TRBV9 and J usage is TRBJ1-1; TRBD1 is a possible D gene (5 bases). V shed 3 bases and J shed 1 base, with 10 bases lying between them. Germline loops: CDR1 SGDLS, CDR2 YYNGEE. The CDR3 has 14 amino acids.

This sequence joins TRBV4-3 and TRBJ1-1, with TRBD1 as a possible D gene (5 bases). Trimming removed 0 bases at V and 9 bases at J, with 11 bases between. This CDR3 region has 13 residues. The germline CDR1 and CDR2 sequences are LGHNA and YSLEER. The CDR3 DNA is TGCGCCAGCAGCCAAGATACTCGGGGCCAAGCTTTCTTT. Protein product: CASSQDTRGQAFF.

This clonotype showed up just a few times. This sequence joins TRBV29-1 and TRBJ1-4, with TRBD1 matching 7 bases. Germline-derived CDR1 and CDR2 are SQVTM and ANQGSEA. With 5 bases clipped from V and 1 base from J, the junction kept 1 base outside the gene matches. The CDR3 is made up of 13 amino acids. CDR3 sequence: CSVTGVTNEKLFF. The CDR3 DNA reads TGCAGCGTTACAGGGGTAACTAATGAAAAACTGTTTTTT.

This clonotype was seen more than once but under ten times. This sequence joins TRBV5-1 and TRBJ2-7; 9 bases align to TRBD1. The CDR3 has 14 residues. Looked up from germline, CDR1 is SGHRS and CDR2 is YFSETQ. J gave up 3 bases and V 3 bases, and 4 bases lay outside the gene matches. The CDR3 loop reads CASSYGTGHYEQYF. The CDR3 region has the DNA TGCGCCAGCAGCTACGGGACAGGGCACTACGAGCAGTACTTC.